What follows are 27 T cell receptor beta chains derived from one specimen sequenced in a study of T-cell memory formation after mild COVID-19. TCRdb passed the 5' RACE reads through MiXCR, listing each CDR3 protein once. The sample has around 300,000 distinct CDR3 sequences, roughly an eighth seen once. Sequencing was carried out using PBMCs or a T cell subset sorted from them (not recorded which). The receptors here all came from a man between 18 and 35 years old who had mild COVID-19 (a few samples of this study predate the infection). Cell type and time point are not known.

This clonotype was counted between two and nine times. The chain recombines TRBV6-2 or TRBV6-3 with TRBJ1-1; possible D gene TRBD1, 5 bases. V was pared by 5 bases and J by 3 bases, with 19 bases between. The CDR3 spans 16 residues. The germline CDR1 and CDR2 sequences are MNHEY and SVGEGT. This chain's CDR3 is CASSTALAAGDTEAFF. The CDR3 DNA reads TGTGCCAGCAGTACAGCCCTCGCAGCGGGGGACACTGAAGCTTTCTTT.

The sample holds a few counts of this clonotype. The chain couples TRBV13 to TRBJ2-7; D not resolved. V lost 4 bases, J lost 3 bases, and 7 bases lay in between. Germline V CDR1 and CDR2: PRHDT, FYEKMQ (reference sequence). This CDR3 is 12 amino acids long. CDR3 sequence (DNA): TGTGCCAGCAGCTCTCCTGGCTACGAGCAGTACTTC. It yields the protein CASSSPGYEQYF.

The V and J genes are TRBV7-9 and TRBJ2-5, with 7 bases matching TRBD1. V was pared by 8 bases and J by 3 bases, with 18 bases of the junction left unmatched. CDR1 is SEHNR, CDR2 FQNEAQ, per germline (reference sequence). The CDR3 is 17 residues long. The DNA for the CDR3 is TGTGCCAGCGAACTGGTTCATAGGGGACAGAGCAAAGAGACCCAGTACTTC. Its translation is CASELVHRGQSKETQYF.

This clonotype came up a few times. The rearrangement uses TRBV11-2 and TRBJ1-4; D may be TRBD1 (5 bases). CDR1 and CDR2 (germline): SGHAT, FQNNGV. V dropped 4 bases and J dropped 0 bases, with 9 bases sitting between them. The CDR3 is 15 amino acids. The CDR3 is CASSSQGSTNEKLFF. CDR3 in DNA: TGTGCCAGCAGCTCCCAGGGATCAACTAATGAAAAACTGTTTTTT.

The J gene is TRBJ2-3, the V gene TRBV7-9; possibly TRBD1 for D (6 bases). CDR3 length: 15 residues. The germline V gene has CDR1 SEHNR and CDR2 FQNEAQ (reference sequence). V was cut by 1 base and J by 7 bases, with 15 bases left in between. CDR3 loop: CASSLVQGTRYTQYF. The CDR3 coding sequence is TGTGCCAGCAGCTTAGTGCAGGGGACACGGTATACGCAGTATTTT.

This chain joins TRBV6-2 or TRBV6-3 and TRBJ1-2, with a possible D match to TRBD1 (5 bases). Germline V gene data show CDR1 as MNHEY and CDR2 as SVGEGT. This CDR3 spans 17 amino acids. V was pared by 2 bases and J by 2 bases, with 18 bases between. CDR3 DNA: TGTGCCAGCAGTTACATCATGCAGGGCTTAAAGAACTATGGCTACACCTTC. It codes for CASSYIMQGLKNYGYTF.

V and J are TRBV5-1 and TRBJ2-5; D may be TRBD1 (5 bases). The CDR3 sequence is 16 residues long. V was shortened by 3 bases and J by 5 bases, with 20 bases between the two germline ends. The germline gives CDR1 SGHRS, CDR2 YFSETQ. The CDR3 sequence: CASSYEPQGSRETQYF. The DNA of the CDR3 is TGCGCCAGCAGCTACGAACCCCAGGGCAGTCGGGAGACCCAGTACTTC.

The rearrangement uses TRBV4-1 and TRBJ1-5, with D unclear. Germline V CDR1 and CDR2: MGHRA, YSYEKL. CDR3 size: 15 residues. V lost 6 bases and J 2 bases, leaving 14 bases between the germline ends. CDR3 coding DNA: TGCGCCAGCAGACTTACTTGGAGCCGCAATCAGCCCCAGCATTTT. Encoded protein: CASRLTWSRNQPQHF.

The chain employs TRBV5-1 and TRBJ1-4; no clear D. V was cut by 3 bases and J by 7 bases, with 13 bases left in between. This CDR3 comprises 14 residues. Germline lookup yields CDR1 SGHRS and CDR2 YFSETQ. The CDR3 reads CASSWAVLGEKLFF. The CDR3 bases are TGCGCCAGCAGCTGGGCAGTCCTGGGTGAAAAACTGTTTTTT.

J is TRBJ2-7 and V is TRBV4-1; D may match TRBD1 or TRBD2 (5 bases each). V lost 1 base to trimming and J lost 7 bases, with 11 bases between them. CDR1 is MGHRA and CDR2 is YSYEKL in the germline V gene. This CDR3 contains 13 residues. CDR3 DNA: TGCGCCAGCAGCCAAGTCTCGGGGACGGAGCAGTACTTC. Translating gives CASSQVSGTEQYF.

This clonotype appeared a few times. The chain recombines TRBV6-2 or TRBV6-3 with TRBJ2-3; D gene ambiguous. CDR1 and CDR2 from the germline V gene are MNHEY and SVGEGT. This CDR3 contains 11 residues. Trimming removed 4 bases from V and 3 bases from J, with 2 bases in between. The CDR3 sequence: CASSWTDTQYF. The CDR3 DNA reads TGTGCCAGCAGTTGGACAGATACGCAGTATTTT.

CDR3 coding DNA: TGCAGTGCGATCGACCGCGGCGGGGCCAACGTCCTGACTTTC. It yields the protein CSAIDRGGANVLTF. The chain couples TRBV20-1 to TRBJ2-6, with D hard to call. CDR3 size: 14 residues. Germline assignment: CDR1 DFQATT and CDR2 SNEGSKA (reference sequence). V shed 6 bases and J shed 4 bases, with 13 bases lying between them.

This clonotype was counted a few times. The chain recombines TRBV11-2 with TRBJ1-6; D gene uncertain. CDR1 and CDR2 from the germline V gene are SGHAT and FQNNGV. This CDR3 is 16 amino acids long. Trimming left V 5 bases short and J 7 bases short, with 18 bases between. CDR3 sequence reads: CASSLVIGVGNSPLHF. CDR3 nucleotides: TGTGCCAGCAGCCTCGTAATCGGGGTGGGAAATTCACCCCTCCACTTT.

This clonotype was observed a handful of times. Here the CDR3 reads CASSQEPGLYSYEQYF. CDR3 nucleotides: TGTGCCAGCAGCCAAGAGCCGGGACTGTACTCCTACGAGCAGTACTTC. J is TRBJ2-7 and V is TRBV4-2; perhaps TRBD2 as D (6 bases). Germline CDR1 reads LGHNA; CDR2 reads YNFKEQ. V shed 0 bases and J shed 0 bases, with 12 bases lying between them. CDR3 size: 16 residues.

V usage is TRBV6-2 or TRBV6-3 and J usage is TRBJ2-1; 15 nucleotides line up with TRBD2. V was pared by 8 bases and J by 6 bases, with 5 bases of the junction left unmatched. The CDR3 runs to 15 residues. The germline V gene encodes CDR1 MNHEY and CDR2 SVGEGT. The CDR3 bases are TGTGCCAGCGGACTAGCGGGGGGGCGGTTCAATGAGCAGTTCTTC. Its translation: CASGLAGGRFNEQFF.

The table lists this clonotype with many counts. The J gene is TRBJ2-2, the V gene TRBV5-1, with a weak D call TRBD2 (6 bases). Germline V gene sequence: CDR1 SGHRS, CDR2 YFSETQ. V lost 0 bases and J lost 4, with 10 bases in between. This CDR3 contains 15 residues. This chain's CDR3 is CASSLALGGTGELFF. CDR3 bases: TGCGCCAGCAGCTTGGCCCTGGGGGGCACCGGGGAGCTGTTTTTT.

The V and J genes are TRBV12-3 or TRBV12-4 and TRBJ1-1; D unclear. The V end lost 2 bases, the J end lost 1 base, and 8 bases lay between the germline ends. The CDR3 contains 14 residues. The CDR3 DNA reads as TGTGCCAGCAGTTTATTGCGGGCGAACACTGAAGCTTTCTTT. Translation: CASSLLRANTEAFF.

V is TRBV2 and J is TRBJ2-2, with 10 bases fitting TRBD1. This CDR3 is built from 15 residues. V shed 5 bases and J 7 bases; nucleotides not matched to a gene: 7. The germline CDR1 and CDR2 sequences are SNHLY and FYNNEI. CDR3 sequence reads: CASSPGTGVGGELFF. CDR3 DNA sequence: TGTGCCAGCAGTCCCGGGACAGGGGTCGGCGGGGAGCTGTTTTTT.

Many counts were recorded for this clonotype. The genes are TRBV20-1 and TRBJ1-4; the D is unclear. Germline lookup yields CDR1 DFQATT and CDR2 SNEGSKA (reference sequence). This CDR3 has 14 amino acids. V lost 5 bases and J 7 bases, leaving 17 bases between the germline ends. The CDR3: CSAGHGRRGEKLFF. DNA for the CDR3: TGCAGTGCTGGGCACGGGCGCCGAGGTGAAAAACTGTTTTTT.

This clonotype was detected only a few times. The CDR3 protein is CSAPRAGTTDTQYF. The CDR3 DNA is TGCAGTGCCCCCCGTGCGGGGACTACAGATACGCAGTATTTT. The chain recombines TRBV20-1 with TRBJ2-3, with a possible D match to TRBD2 (6 bases). Deletions cut 6 bases from V and 3 bases from J, with 16 bases between. Germline loops: CDR1 DFQATT, CDR2 SNEGSKA (reference sequence). The length of the CDR3 is 14 residues.

The chain joins TRBV12-3 or TRBV12-4 to TRBJ1-5; D possibly corresponds to TRBD1 (5 bases). CDR3 size: 15 residues. V was trimmed by 6 bases and J by 3 bases, leaving 15 bases between them. CDR3 in DNA: TGTGCCAGCAGCAAGGGACTGACAACCAATCAGCCCCAGCATTTT. This sequence encodes CASSKGLTTNQPQHF.

V is TRBV20-1 and J is TRBJ1-2; 8 nucleotides agree with TRBD1. The CDR3 runs to 18 residues. The ends lost 5 bases at V and 6 bases at J; junction bases unmatched: 23. Germline values: CDR1 DFQATT, CDR2 SNEGSKA (reference sequence). CDR3 nucleotide sequence: TGCAGTGCTGCCCGAGAGGGTACAGGGGGAACGAGAAGGGATGGCTACACCTTC. Its translation is CSAAREGTGGTRRDGYTF.

The chain is built from TRBV5-1 and TRBJ2-7, with 15 bases identical to TRBD2. The ends lost 4 bases at V and 3 bases at J; junction bases unmatched: 5. The CDR3 has 16 residues. Germline V gene data show CDR1 as SGHRS and CDR2 as YFSETQ. CDR3 region: CASSMGLAGGIYEQYV. As DNA, the CDR3 is TGCGCCAGCAGCATGGGACTAGCGGGGGGCATCTACGAGCAGTACGTC.

This clonotype has only a few counts. The V gene is TRBV3-1, the J gene TRBJ2-3; 7 nucleotides agree with TRBD2. This CDR3 has 16 residues. CDR1 is LGHDT and CDR2 is YNNKEL in the germline V gene (reference sequence). V gave up 0 bases and J gave up 1 base; unmatched junction bases: 4. The CDR3: CASSQDSRGGTDTQYF. The CDR3 bases are TGTGCCAGCAGCCAAGATTCCCGGGGGGGCACAGATACGCAGTATTTT.

This chain uses TRBV7-8 with TRBJ2-7, with no clear D. The CDR3 runs to 14 residues. The germline V and J ends were trimmed by 2 bases and 3 bases, with 11 bases remaining between them. Germline-derived CDR1 and CDR2 are SGHVS and FQNEAQ. The CDR3 DNA is TGTGCCAGCAGCTTAAACTGGTTACGCTACGAGCAGTACGTC. Its protein is CASSLNWLRYEQYV.

The chain is built from TRBV29-1 and TRBJ2-7; 7 bases match TRBD1. The germline gives CDR1 SQVTM, CDR2 ANQGSEA. Losses at the gene ends were 3 bases for V and 2 bases for J; bases not matched to a gene: 10. The CDR3 is made up of 15 amino acids. This CDR3 is CSVEVAGTAPYEQYV. CDR3 bases: TGCAGCGTTGAGGTGGCAGGGACAGCCCCCTACGAGCAGTACGTC.

This clonotype was seen a handful of times. The CDR3 protein is CSAQGGSYGYTF. DNA for the CDR3: TGCAGCGCGCAGGGCGGGAGCTATGGCTACACCTTC. The chain joins TRBV29-1 to TRBJ1-2; the D gene is possibly TRBD1 (5 bases). Trimming cost V 7 bases and J 4 bases, with 13 bases left between them. The CDR3 consists of 12 residues. Germline V gene sequence: CDR1 SQVTM, CDR2 ANQGSEA.